What follows are 25 T cell receptor beta chains derived from one specimen sequenced in a study of somatic mutations in cytotoxic T cells in rheumatoid arthritis. Sequenced by immunoSEQ multiplex PCR; TCRdb stores in-frame clones only, minus some. The profile shows 15,000 to 20,000 clones, around 80% of them singletons. Material: CD8+ T cells sorted from blood. The source is an adult with rheumatoid arthritis.

The gene calls are TRBV19 and TRBJ2-5; D remains ambiguous. Per the germline V gene, CDR1 is LNHDA and CDR2 is SQIVND (reference sequence). This CDR3 region has 15 residues. V lost 3 bases and J 5 bases, leaving 16 bases between the germline ends. CDR3 in amino acids: CASSMGVTQAETQYF. The CDR3 DNA follows: TGTGCCAGTAGTATGGGTGTTACCCAAGCGGAGACCCAGTACTTC.

The chain combines TRBV9 with TRBJ1-3; TRBD1 might be the D (5 bases). This CDR3 spans 15 amino acids. CDR1 and CDR2 (germline): SGDLS, YYNGEE. The V end was cut by 4 bases, the J end by 2 bases, with 13 bases between. The CDR3 region has the DNA TGTGCCAGCAGCCTAGACAGTATCGCTGGAAACACCATATATTTT. It is translated as CASSLDSIAGNTIYF.

This clone was detected only once. The chain uses TRBV9 and TRBJ2-5; TRBD2 matches 10 bases. CDR3 length: 15 amino acids. From germline, CDR1 is SGDLS and CDR2 YYNGEE. V shed 0 bases and J 5 bases; nucleotides not matched to a gene: 4. The CDR3: CASSVARTSGETQYF. The CDR3 DNA reads TGTGCCAGCAGCGTAGCGAGGACTAGCGGCGAGACCCAGTACTTC.

This chain joins TRBV19 and TRBJ1-6; 8 bases align to TRBD1. Germline V CDR1 and CDR2: LNHDA, SQIVND (reference sequence). The trim removed 7 bases at V and 7 bases at J, leaving 9 bases unmatched. The length of the CDR3 is 15 residues. In DNA, the CDR3 is TGTGCCAGTAAGCCGGACAGGGTCCGGAATTCACCCCTCCACTTT. Its protein is CASKPDRVRNSPLHF.

The chain is built from TRBV4-1 and TRBJ2-7; 8 bases align to TRBD2. The CDR3 has 15 residues. CDR1 is MGHRA and CDR2 is YSYEKL in the germline V gene. V gave up 4 bases and J gave up 7 bases; unmatched junction bases: 12. The CDR3 here is CASSLVRGGLREQYF. The CDR3 nucleotides read TGCGCCAGCAGCCTCGTACGGGGGGGCCTGAGGGAGCAGTACTTC.

The chain has TRBV19 and TRBJ1-1; no clear D gene. This CDR3 contains 17 residues. Between the trimmed V and J ends, which lost 7 bases and 1 base, there was a span of 22 bases. Germline loops: CDR1 LNHDA, CDR2 SQIVND (reference sequence). The chain's CDR3 is CASTNWALEGSNTEAFF. Written as DNA, the CDR3 is TGTGCCAGTACCAATTGGGCCTTGGAGGGTTCGAACACTGAAGCTTTCTTT.

The chain combines TRBV11-2 with TRBJ2-5, with 7 bases fitting TRBD1. CDR3 length: 18 amino acids. The V segment lost 1 base and the J segment 5 bases; nucleotides outside the gene matches: 16. Germline V gene lookup returns CDR1 SGHAT and CDR2 FQNNGV. In nucleotides, the CDR3 is TGTGCCAGCAGCTTAGTCCCGCAGGGGGTCAGGGTAGTGGAGACCCAGTACTTC. Residues: CASSLVPQGVRVVETQYF.

J is TRBJ2-3 and V is TRBV11-2; D possibly corresponds to TRBD2 (6 bases). V lost 1 base to trimming and J lost 2 bases, with 19 bases between them. This CDR3 is 18 amino acids long. Germline V lookup: CDR1 SGHAT, CDR2 FQNNGV. CDR3 residues: CASSLGRDFLFSTDTQYF. The CDR3 DNA sequence: TGTGCCAGCAGCTTAGGGAGGGACTTTTTATTTTCCACAGATACGCAGTATTTT.

This chain uses TRBV7-9 with TRBJ2-5; D not certain. Per the germline V gene, CDR1 is SEHNR and CDR2 is FQNEAQ (reference sequence). This CDR3 has 13 amino acids. The ends were cut back, 5 bases at V and 5 bases at J, with 12 bases in the middle. The CDR3 is CASSPPAAETQYF. The CDR3 nucleotides read TGTGCCAGCAGCCCGCCGGCCGCGGAGACCCAGTACTTC.

The V gene is TRBV7-9, the J gene TRBJ1-1; no clear D gene. The germline V gene has CDR1 SEHNR and CDR2 FQNEAQ (reference sequence). This CDR3 is built from 11 residues. Trimming stripped 2 bases from V and 7 bases from J, with 5 bases between. The CDR3 is CASSLYGEAFF. The CDR3 DNA follows: TGTGCCAGCAGCTTATATGGTGAAGCTTTCTTT.

The rearrangement uses TRBV27 and TRBJ2-3; tentatively, D is TRBD2 (6 bases). The CDR3 spans 16 residues. The germline CDR1 and CDR2 sequences are MNHEY and SMNVEV (reference sequence). Trimming cost V 5 bases and J 3 bases, with 18 bases left between them. Here the CDR3 DNA reads TGTGCCAGCAGTCTCTATCACTCGGGGAGGACAGATACGCAGTATTTT. It translates to CASSLYHSGRTDTQYF.

The rearrangement joins TRBV7-9 to TRBJ2-1, with D perhaps matching TRBD2 (6 bases). Deletions cut 3 bases from V and 8 bases from J, with 17 bases between. The CDR3 covers 15 residues. Germline V gene lookup returns CDR1 SEHNR and CDR2 FQNEAQ (reference sequence). CDR3 sequence: CASSFRREEVYEQFF. The DNA for the CDR3 is TGTGCCAGCAGCTTTAGGAGGGAGGAGGTTTATGAGCAGTTCTTC.

The J gene is TRBJ1-1, the V gene TRBV6-5, with D uncertain. The CDR3 runs 15 residues. Trimming stripped 0 bases from V and 0 bases from J, with 8 bases between. The germline V gene encodes CDR1 MNHEY and CDR2 SVGAGI. The CDR3 DNA reads TGTGCCAGCAGTTACTCCATGAATATGAACACTGAAGCTTTCTTT. Protein: CASSYSMNMNTEAFF.

Relative to its sample, this clone is medium-sized (0.01 to 0.1%). V and J are TRBV19 and TRBJ1-1; D ambiguous. This CDR3 spans 12 amino acids. Germline CDR1 is LNHDA and CDR2 is SQIVND (reference sequence). Trimming took 8 bases from V and 0 from J, leaving 7 bases between them. CDR3: CASGRMNTEAFF. CDR3 in DNA: TGTGCCAGTGGGCGGATGAACACTGAAGCTTTCTTT.

V and J are TRBV29-1 and TRBJ2-7; 11 bases align to TRBD2. The J segment lost 12 bases and the V segment lost 2 bases, leaving 3 bases of the junction unmatched. Germline V CDR1 and CDR2: SQVTM, ANQGSEA. The CDR3 is 11 residues long. The CDR3 coding sequence is TGCAGCGTTGAAACTAGCGGGAGACCGTACTTC. Amino acid sequence: CSVETSGRPYF.

J is TRBJ2-2 and V is TRBV2, with 12 bases lining up with TRBD2. The J segment lost 6 bases and the V segment lost 9 bases, leaving 20 bases of the junction unmatched. The germline V gene has CDR1 SNHLY and CDR2 FYNNEI. The CDR3 loop spans 19 amino acids. The CDR3 nucleotides are TGTGCCAGTAGGACTCAGACTAGCGGGGGCCGAGGGGTCCCCGGGGAGCTGTTTTTT. The encoded protein is CASRTQTSGGRGVPGELFF.

The chain uses TRBV15 and TRBJ2-1; D is perhaps TRBD2 (5 bases). This CDR3 is built from 13 residues. Germline CDR1 is LNHNV and CDR2 is YYDKDF (reference sequence). V gave up 6 bases and J gave up 5 bases, with 11 bases separating them. CDR3 protein: CATSPLANNEQFF. CDR3 DNA sequence: TGTGCCACCAGTCCGCTAGCCAACAATGAGCAGTTCTTC.

The chain is built from TRBV9 and TRBJ2-3; D gene uncertain. Germline assignment: CDR1 SGDLS and CDR2 YYNGEE. Trimming stripped 0 bases from V and 4 bases from J, with 6 bases between. This CDR3 spans 13 amino acids. CDR3 amino acids: CASSVAASDTQYF. The CDR3 DNA reads as TGTGCCAGCAGCGTAGCCGCTTCAGATACGCAGTATTTT.

This sequence joins TRBV19 and TRBJ1-2, with 7 bases identical to TRBD1. Germline V lookup: CDR1 LNHDA, CDR2 SQIVND (reference sequence). V gave up 10 bases and J gave up 6 bases; unmatched junction bases: 11. This CDR3 region has 13 residues. The CDR3 DNA sequence: TGTGCCACCCGGTTACAGGGGTGGGATGGCTACACCTTC. Protein: CATRLQGWDGYTF. Supplemented by reference TRBV19 and TRBJ1-2, the full variable domain reads DGGITQSPKYLFRKEGQNVTLSCEQNLNHDAMYWYRQDPGQGLRLIYYSQIVNDFQKGDIAEGYSVSREKKESFPLTVTSAQKNPTAFYLCATRLQGWDGYTFGSGTRLTVV.

This clone appeared a single time. The V call is TRBV28, the J call TRBJ2-3; D uncertain. CDR3 size: 13 residues. V lost 3 bases and J lost 2, with 6 bases in between. Germline V gives CDR1 MDHEN, CDR2 SYDVKM. The CDR3 bases are TGTGCCAGCAGTTTGACGGTCACAGATACGCAGTATTTT. It yields the protein CASSLTVTDTQYF. The whole variable domain, remainder taken from reference TRBV28 and TRBJ2-3, is DVKVTQSSRYLVKRTGEKVFLECVQDMDHENMFWYRQDPGLGLRLIYFSYDVKMKEKGDIPEGYSVSREKKERFSLILESASTNQTSMYLCASSLTVTDTQYFGPGTRLTVL.

The chain uses TRBV5-4 and TRBJ2-2; 10 nucleotides line up with TRBD2. The CDR3 covers 17 residues. Germline V gene sequence: CDR1 SGHNT, CDR2 YYREEE (reference sequence). The J segment lost 4 bases and the V segment lost 0 bases, leaving 6 bases of the junction unmatched. The CDR3 loop is CASSLGVAGGRTGELFF. In DNA form, the CDR3 reads TGTGCCAGCAGCTTGGGGGTAGCGGGAGGCCGCACCGGGGAGCTGTTTTTT.

This sequence joins TRBV7-8 and TRBJ2-5; possibly TRBD1 for D (6 bases). Germline V CDR1 and CDR2: SGHVS, FQNEAQ. The CDR3 totals 15 residues. Trimming pared 5 bases from V and 3 bases from J, leaving 16 bases between. CDR3 residues: CASSKAPGQEETQYF. Written as DNA, the CDR3 is TGTGCCAGCAGCAAGGCCCCGGGACAAGAAGAGACCCAGTACTTC.

The genes are TRBV19 and TRBJ2-7; possibly TRBD1 for D (5 bases). The CDR3 consists of 14 residues. Germline V gene lookup returns CDR1 LNHDA and CDR2 SQIVND (reference sequence). Trimming left V 3 bases short and J 2 bases short, with 11 bases between. CDR3 amino acids: CASSMGHRTYEQYF. In DNA, the CDR3 is TGTGCCAGTAGTATGGGGCACAGGACCTACGAGCAGTACTTC.

Worth noting for this clone: At one boundary the junction diverges from the germline segment, which might be a read error. The V call is TRBV7-7, the J call TRBJ2-7; no clear D gene. Germline lookup yields CDR1 SSHAT and CDR2 FNYEAQ (reference sequence). This CDR3 is built from 12 residues. The CDR3 region is CASSDIAYEQYF. The CDR3, as DNA: TGTGCTAGCAGCGACATAGCCTACGAGCAGTACTTC.

The V call is TRBV5-1, the J call TRBJ2-1; TRBD2 aligns across 11 bases. The V gene end was trimmed by 1 base and the J gene end by 6 bases; junction bases not matched to a gene: 6. Germline CDR1 SGHRS, CDR2 YFSETQ. This CDR3 has 16 amino acids. This CDR3 reads CASSLRASGGPNEQFF. CDR3 coding DNA: TGCGCCAGCAGCTTGAGGGCTAGCGGGGGGCCCAATGAGCAGTTCTTC. The whole variable domain, filled in from reference TRBV5-1 and TRBJ2-1, reads KAGVTQTPRYLIKTRGQQVTLSCSPISGHRSVSWYQQTPGQGLQFLFEYFSETQRNKGNFPGRFSGRQFSNSRSEMNVSTLELGDSALYLCASSLRASGGPNEQFFGPGTRLTVL.